This TCR beta chain was captured in a study of T cells in Graves' hyperthyroidism and ophthalmopathy. General study points: Ophthalmopathy could be told apart from stable hyperthyroidism with a 13 V-J model.

Exclusion criteria comprised uncontrolled infection, other autoimmune disease, pregnancy or lactation. Thyroid ultrasound and orbital computed tomography, with clinical symptoms and serum thyroxine and TRAb, informed diagnoses. PBMCs were collected from a roughly 10 ml volume of fresh peripheral blood. The CDR3 has 15 amino acids. Trimming removed 1 base from V and 4 bases from J; junction bases left unmatched: 5. CDR1 and CDR2 (germline): MNHNS, SASEGT. Ten or more counts support this clonotype. Its antigen is unidentified. Amplified TCR beta CDR3 regions came from RNA transcripts. The HTBI primer set served for first-round RT-PCR of the TCR CDR3. TCRdb analysed the multiplex PCR reads with MiXCR anew, one entry per CDR3 protein. This sample yields approximately 400,000 distinct CDR3 sequences, of which about 18% are seen a single time; over 35% belongs to the top ten.

The gene calls are TRBV6-1 and TRBJ2-3; 7 bases are shared with TRBD1. The sequence came from a man aged 18 to 30 with Graves' ophthalmopathy. Sequencing was carried out using blood. CDR3 nucleotides: TGTGCCAGCAGTGAAGGTAAAGGGGGCGCAGATACGCAGTATTTT. Translated, it gives CASSEGKGGADTQYF.